This TCR beta chain was identified during a study of blood T cell repertoires in COVID-19. For recovered donors of Cohort 3, there were two negative PCRs, clearance, or symptom resolution. Authors' analysis steps: The assay estimated nucleated cells by amplifying reference gene primers. Repertoires were generated with immunoSEQ multiplex PCR, while TCRdb's copy carries only in-frame clones and drops some. For V, J and clone size, that table is used; D and trimming come from the DNA. The sample lists over 200,000 clones, 65% to 90% occurring once. Trimming stripped 3 bases from V and 7 bases from J, with 13 bases between. CDR3 length: 13 residues. Germline CDR1 GTSNPN, CDR2 SVGIG (reference sequence).

Sequencing was performed on PBMCs or T cells enriched from blood (not recorded which). This TCR derives from a man in his late teens or twenties who had recovered from COVID-19. V and J are TRBV30 and TRBJ2-1, with D perhaps matching TRBD2 (5 bases). The CDR3 sequence: CAWRGEGGNEQFF. The DNA for the CDR3 is TGTGCCTGGAGAGGCGAGGGCGGGAATGAGCAGTTCTTC. The full variable domain, rest sourced from reference TRBV30 and TRBJ2-1, is SQTIHQWPATLVQPVGSPLSLECTVEGTSNPNLYWYRQAAGRGLQLLFYSVGIGQISSEVPQNLSASRPQDRQFILSSKKLLLSDSGFYLCAWRGEGGNEQFFGPGTRLTVL.